What follows describes a single T cell receptor beta chain. The antigen remains unidentified. Assay: immunoSEQ multiplex PCR; the TCRdb copy retains only in-frame clones and omits some. The sample has some 160,000 clones; roughly 90% are singletons. The sample belongs to a study of T cell responses to AZD1222 COVID-19 vaccine. Findings and caveats of the study: A rise in Spike-specific TCR breadth and depth followed two AZD1222 doses. Across the whole spike, CD4 TCRs peaked at regions 160-218 and 743-854. The donors showed a predominance of white British ancestry and of females, with possible underestimation of clonal diversity.

This CDR3 is 15 amino acids long. With V trimmed by 4 bases and J by 3 bases, 9 bases remained unmatched. Germline assignment: CDR1 LNHDA and CDR2 SQIVND (reference sequence). This chain uses TRBV19 with TRBJ2-7; 7 bases agree with TRBD1. The material sequenced was peripheral blood, taken 28 days after the second AZD1222 dose. This clonotype was sampled from an adult who received the AZD1222 COVID-19 vaccine. CDR3 residues: CASSNPGTDLYEQYF. The CDR3 DNA follows: TGTGCCAGTAGTAACCCCGGGACAGATCTCTACGAGCAGTACTTC.